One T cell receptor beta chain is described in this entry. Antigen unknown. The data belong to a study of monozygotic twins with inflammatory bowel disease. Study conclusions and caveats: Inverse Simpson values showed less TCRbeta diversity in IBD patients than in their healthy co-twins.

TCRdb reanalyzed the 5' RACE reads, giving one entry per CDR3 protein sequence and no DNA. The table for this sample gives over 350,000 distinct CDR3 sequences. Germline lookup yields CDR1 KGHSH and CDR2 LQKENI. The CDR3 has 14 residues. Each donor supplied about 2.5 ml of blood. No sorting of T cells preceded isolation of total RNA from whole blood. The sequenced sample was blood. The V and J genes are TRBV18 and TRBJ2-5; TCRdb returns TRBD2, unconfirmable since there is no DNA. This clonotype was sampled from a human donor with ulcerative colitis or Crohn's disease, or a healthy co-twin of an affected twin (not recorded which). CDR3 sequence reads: CASSPGGGQETQYF.